These 18 T cell receptor beta chains were sequenced from one sample in a study of cytomegalovirus exposure and HLA in healthy donors. PCR was performed using 60 Vbeta and 13 Jbeta primers. Profiling relied on immunoSEQ multiplex PCR, and the TCRdb table lists in-frame clones only, not all of them. The sample shows approximately 92,000 clones, roughly 69% of them seen only once. Sequenced sample: PBMCs. The receptors shown here come from a man aged 45-65 years in good health and CMV-seronegative.

CDR3 DNA sequence: TGTGCCAGCAGTGTTAGGGGCAGCACCACTGAAGCTTTCTTT. This translates into CASSVRGSTTEAFF. The V gene is TRBV2, the J gene TRBJ1-1; the D gene is possibly TRBD1 (5 bases). Germline V gene lookup returns CDR1 SNHLY and CDR2 FYNNEI. V lost 4 bases, J lost 4 bases, and 13 bases lay in between. The CDR3 is made up of 14 amino acids.

The chain has TRBV2 and TRBJ2-7; 10 bases are shared with TRBD1. CDR3 size: 14 residues. In germline, CDR1 is SNHLY, CDR2 FYNNEI. Germline trimming cut 6 bases from V and 3 bases from J; bases unmatched to any gene: 5. The CDR3 nucleotides are TGTGCCAGCAGACACCGGACAGGGGGCTACGAGCAGTACTTC. It is translated as CASRHRTGGYEQYF.

This clone was seen only a few times. V usage is TRBV5-8 and J usage is TRBJ1-4; 7 positions agree with TRBD1. This CDR3 comprises 14 residues. V lost 4 bases, J lost 4 bases, and 4 bases stayed unmatched. Germline CDR1 SGHTS, CDR2 YDEGEE. CDR3 bases: TGTGCCAGCAGCGCGGGACAGTTTAATGAAAAACTGTTTTTT. Translating it yields CASSAGQFNEKLFF.

This chain links TRBV4-3 with TRBJ2-7, with a possible D match to TRBD2 (7 bases). CDR3 length equals 14 residues. V lost 3 bases to trimming and J lost 7 bases, with 16 bases between them. Germline loops: CDR1 LGHNA, CDR2 YSLEER. CDR3 bases: TGCGCCAGCAGCCAGGTCGGGGGGCCGGGGGAGCAGTACGTC. Residues: CASSQVGGPGEQYV.

V is TRBV10-1 and J is TRBJ1-1, with 8 positions matching TRBD1. This CDR3 spans 13 amino acids. J gave up 11 bases and V 9 bases, and 14 bases lay outside the gene matches. Germline V gene sequence: CDR1 WNHNN, CDR2 SYGVQD (reference sequence). The CDR3 coding sequence is TGCGCCAGACTCAGGGGGCAAGCAAACCGGGCTTTCTTT. It specifies CARLRGQANRAFF.

This chain joins TRBV28 and TRBJ1-4, with a weak D call TRBD1 (6 bases). CDR3 length equals 14 residues. Germline V gene sequence: CDR1 MDHEN, CDR2 SYDVKM. V lost 6 bases and J 8 bases, leaving 16 bases between the germline ends. CDR3 loop: CASSPGQFVEKLFF. In DNA form, the CDR3 reads TGTGCCAGCAGCCCGGGACAATTCGTGGAAAAACTGTTTTTT.

The V and J genes are TRBV6-5 and TRBJ1-2; 8 nucleotides match TRBD1. The CDR3 length is 14 residues. The V gene's germline CDR1 is MNHEY and CDR2 SVGAGI. V gave up 7 bases and J gave up 8 bases; unmatched junction bases: 12. In DNA form, the CDR3 reads TGTGCCAGCACCCCCGGGACAGGACTACAAGGCTACACCTTC. Its translation: CASTPGTGLQGYTF.

V usage is TRBV7-9 and J usage is TRBJ2-3, with 7 bases aligning to TRBD2. Germline values: CDR1 SEHNR, CDR2 FQNEAQ (reference sequence). Germline trimming cut 4 bases from V and 2 bases from J; bases unmatched to any gene: 12. The CDR3 has 17 residues. CDR3 region: CASSSNWGGFDTDTQYF. The CDR3 region has the DNA TGTGCCAGCAGCTCGAACTGGGGGGGTTTCGACACAGATACGCAGTATTTT.

This chain connects TRBV6-7 to TRBJ2-1, with 8 bases aligning to TRBD2. TRBV6-7 is annotated as an ORF whose role is uncertain. CDR3 length equals 17 residues. After removal of 0 bases from V and 7 bases from J, the junction contained 11 bases not matched to a gene. The CDR3 coding sequence is TGTGCCAGCAGTTACTCGAAGTTTGGCGGGGGGCGGAATGAGCAGTTCTTC. It translates to CASSYSKFGGGRNEQFF.

V and J are TRBV7-3 and TRBJ2-3; possible D gene TRBD1, 5 bases. V dropped 3 bases and J dropped 4 bases, with 14 bases sitting between them. Germline V gene data show CDR1 as SGHTA and CDR2 as FQGTGA. CDR3 length equals 15 residues. The CDR3 DNA follows: TGTGCCAGCAGCTTGGGGCTCCGTACCCCAGATACGCAGTATTTT. It translates to CASSLGLRTPDTQYF.

This clone showed up just a few times. The chain combines TRBV30 with TRBJ2-2; D gene ambiguous. The germline V gene has CDR1 GTSNPN and CDR2 SVGIG (reference sequence). The CDR3 sequence is 16 residues long. Trimming stripped 5 bases from V and 0 bases from J, with 16 bases between. CDR3 residues: CAWGAGAATNTGELFF. The CDR3 bases are TGTGCCTGGGGCGCTGGTGCGGCTACGAACACCGGGGAGCTGTTTTTT.

This clone was picked up a small number of times. The V gene is TRBV5-1, the J gene TRBJ1-1, with 9 bases matching TRBD1. Per germline, CDR1 SGHRS and CDR2 YFSETQ. J lost 6 bases, V lost 0 bases, and 6 bases had no gene match. The length of the CDR3 is 15 residues. CDR3 coding DNA: TGCGCCAGCAGCTTGGGACAGGGGGGCCTACCTGAAGCTTTCTTT. Residues: CASSLGQGGLPEAFF.

This clone turned up a few times. The chain combines TRBV19 with TRBJ1-5; D might be TRBD1 (5 bases). V lost 11 bases and J lost 9, with 14 bases in between. The CDR3 runs to 11 residues. Germline values: CDR1 LNHDA, CDR2 SQIVND (reference sequence). The CDR3 here is CASGFLPPQHF. CDR3 DNA sequence: TGTGCCTCAGGGTTCCTTCCGCCCCAGCATTTT.

V gene TRBV18 combines with J gene TRBJ1-1; D possibly corresponds to TRBD1 (5 bases). Germline lookup yields CDR1 KGHSH and CDR2 LQKENI. Trimming took off 5 bases at V and 2 bases at J, with 18 bases between the two ends. This CDR3 has 16 amino acids. The CDR3 DNA is TGTGCCAGCTCATCTCCGGGCAGCGGGGCCAACACTGAAGCTTTCTTT. It yields the protein CASSSPGSGANTEAFF.

V and J are TRBV19 and TRBJ2-1; possible D gene TRBD1, 6 bases. CDR1 and CDR2 from the germline V gene are LNHDA and SQIVND (reference sequence). There are 13 residues in the CDR3. The V gene lost 3 bases and the J gene lost 5 bases, with 8 bases spanning the gap. The CDR3 DNA reads as TGTGCCAGTAGTATTTCAGGGGACAATGAGCAGTTCTTC. Its translation is CASSISGDNEQFF. The whole variable domain, filled in from reference TRBV19 and TRBJ2-1, reads DGGITQSPKYLFRKEGQNVTLSCEQNLNHDAMYWYRQDPGQGLRLIYYSQIVNDFQKGDIAEGYSVSREKKESFPLTVTSAQKNPTAFYLCASSISGDNEQFFGPGTRLTVL.

The chain employs TRBV30 and TRBJ1-1; perhaps TRBD1 as D (5 bases). Germline loops: CDR1 GTSNPN, CDR2 SVGIG (reference sequence). This CDR3 contains 14 residues. The V end lost 3 bases, the J end lost 1 base, and 12 bases lay between the germline ends. The CDR3 DNA reads as TGTGCCTGGAGCACCTACACAGGGAACACTGAAGCTTTCTTT. Its translation is CAWSTYTGNTEAFF.

The chain links TRBV30 to TRBJ1-5; tentative D call: TRBD1 (6 bases). CDR1 is GTSNPN and CDR2 is SVGIG in the germline V gene (reference sequence). With 3 bases removed from V and 4 bases from J, the gap between germline ends came to 16 bases. This CDR3 spans 15 amino acids. The CDR3 protein is CAWRGAGHPNQPQHF. The CDR3 DNA reads TGTGCCTGGAGGGGAGCGGGACACCCTAATCAGCCCCAGCATTTT. Full variable domain (rest looked up from reference TRBV30 and TRBJ1-5): SQTIHQWPATLVQPVGSPLSLECTVEGTSNPNLYWYRQAAGRGLQLLFYSVGIGQISSEVPQNLSASRPQDRQFILSSKKLLLSDSGFYLCAWRGAGHPNQPQHFGDGTRLSIL.

The V and J genes are TRBV20-1 and TRBJ2-5; D may be TRBD2 (5 bases). The CDR3 runs 11 residues. V lost 6 bases and J 12 bases, leaving 17 bases between the germline ends. Germline V gene sequence: CDR1 DFQATT, CDR2 SNEGSKA (reference sequence). DNA for the CDR3: TGCAGTGCCGGTCGATTAGCGATCGAGTACTTC. It encodes CSAGRLAIEYF.